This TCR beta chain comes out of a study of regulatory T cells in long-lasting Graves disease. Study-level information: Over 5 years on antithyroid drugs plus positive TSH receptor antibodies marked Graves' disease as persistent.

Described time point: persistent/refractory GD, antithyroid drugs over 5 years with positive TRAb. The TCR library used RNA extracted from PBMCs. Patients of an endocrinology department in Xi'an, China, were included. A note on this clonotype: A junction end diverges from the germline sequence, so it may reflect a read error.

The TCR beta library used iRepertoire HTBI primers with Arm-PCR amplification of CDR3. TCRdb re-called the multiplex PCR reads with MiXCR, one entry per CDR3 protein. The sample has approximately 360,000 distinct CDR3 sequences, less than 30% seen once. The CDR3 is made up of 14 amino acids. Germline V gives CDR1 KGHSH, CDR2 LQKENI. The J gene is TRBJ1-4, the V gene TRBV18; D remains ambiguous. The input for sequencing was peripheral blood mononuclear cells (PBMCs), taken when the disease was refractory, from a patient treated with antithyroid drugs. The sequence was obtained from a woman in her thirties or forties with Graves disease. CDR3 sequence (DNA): TGTGCCAGCTCACCACGTACAACTAGTGAAAAACTGTTTTTT. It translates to CASSPRTTSEKLFF.